What follows are 7 T cell receptor beta chains derived from one specimen sequenced in a study of shared clonotypes between healthy human individuals. Sequenced by immunoSEQ multiplex PCR; TCRdb stores in-frame clones only, minus some. There are just over 2,000,000 clones in the sample; about 95% occur only once, and roughly 1% lies in the top ten. As defined, naive CD8 cells were CD45RO-negative and positively selected for CCR7, with terminally differentiated effector memory CD45RA+ cells excluded. Sequenced input: naive CD8+ T cells sorted from blood. All receptors come from a man aged 18 to 29 in good health.

The chain is built from TRBV6-4 and TRBJ2-7; D is uncertain. The CDR3 is made up of 16 amino acids. Germline CDR1 is MRHNA and CDR2 is SNTAGT. Trimming pared 7 bases from V and 3 bases from J, leaving 22 bases between. CDR3 bases: TGTGCCAGCACTGAAACAGACTGGGAAGAATACTACGAGCAGTACTTC. Its translation: CASTETDWEEYYEQYF.

Details on this clone: Distinct nucleotide sequences in the sample also encode this CDR3. The chain uses TRBV27 and TRBJ2-7; D may be TRBD1 or TRBD2 (5 bases each). In germline, CDR1 is MNHEY, CDR2 SMNVEV (reference sequence). The ends were cut back, 6 bases at V and 2 bases at J, with 14 bases in the middle. The length of the CDR3 is 14 residues. The DNA for the CDR3 is TGTGCCAGCAGCCCCGGGACGGCGACCTACGAGCAGTACTTC. Its protein product is CASSPGTATYEQYF.

The V call is TRBV27, the J call TRBJ1-6; 10 bases agree with TRBD1. Germline trimming cut 3 bases from V and 6 bases from J; bases unmatched to any gene: 5. The CDR3 spans 16 residues. CDR1 and CDR2 (germline): MNHEY, SMNVEV (reference sequence). This CDR3 is CASSFLGQGLNSPLHF. CDR3 nucleotides: TGTGCCAGCAGTTTCCTGGGACAGGGGCTTAATTCACCCCTCCACTTT.

This clone has only one observation. V is TRBV27 and J is TRBJ2-5, with 7 bases identical to TRBD2. Unmatched junction bases numbered 12, after V lost 6 bases and J lost 5 bases. Germline V lookup: CDR1 MNHEY, CDR2 SMNVEV (reference sequence). The CDR3 totals 15 residues. The CDR3 here is CASSLGASGRETQYF. CDR3 DNA: TGTGCCAGCAGCCTCGGGGCTAGCGGTCGGGAGACCCAGTACTTC.

V is TRBV5-1 and J is TRBJ2-2; weak D call: TRBD1 (5 bases). Germline CDR1 reads SGHRS; CDR2 reads YFSETQ. The CDR3 extends over 15 amino acids. V was cut by 0 bases and J by 4 bases, with 10 bases left in between. Here the CDR3 reads CASSLAGQGTGELFF. Written as DNA, the CDR3 is TGCGCCAGCAGCTTGGCGGGTCAGGGCACCGGGGAGCTGTTTTTT.

This chain connects TRBV6-1 to TRBJ2-7; a weak D match, TRBD2 (6 bases). Germline V gene sequence: CDR1 MNHNS, CDR2 SASEGT. The ends were cut back, 8 bases at V and 2 bases at J, with 16 bases in the middle. This CDR3 comprises 14 residues. CDR3 nucleotide sequence: TGTGCCAGCCACTCCGGGACTGTCACCTACGAGCAGTACTTC. Translated: CASHSGTVTYEQYF.

The gene calls are TRBV29-1 and TRBJ2-1; 8 bases are a match to TRBD1. The CDR3 has 14 residues. CDR1 and CDR2 (germline): SQVTM, ANQGSEA. V lost 2 bases to trimming and J lost 9 bases; unmatched junction nucleotides: 9. This chain's CDR3 is CSVEMGQGAGEQFF. In nucleotides, the CDR3 is TGCAGCGTTGAAATGGGTCAGGGGGCAGGTGAGCAGTTCTTC.